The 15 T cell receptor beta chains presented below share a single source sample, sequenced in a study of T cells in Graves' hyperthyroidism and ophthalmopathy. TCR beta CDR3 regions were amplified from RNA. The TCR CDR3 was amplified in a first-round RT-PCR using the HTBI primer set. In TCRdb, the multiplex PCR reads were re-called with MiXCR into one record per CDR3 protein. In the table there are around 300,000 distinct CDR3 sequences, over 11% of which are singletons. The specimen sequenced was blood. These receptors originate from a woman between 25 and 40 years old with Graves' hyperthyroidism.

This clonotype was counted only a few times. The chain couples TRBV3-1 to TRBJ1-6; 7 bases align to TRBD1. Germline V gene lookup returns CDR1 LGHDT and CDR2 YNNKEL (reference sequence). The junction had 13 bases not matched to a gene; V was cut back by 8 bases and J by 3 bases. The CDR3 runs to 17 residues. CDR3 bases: TGTGCCAGCGGGAGACAGGGCGTAGGGGGCTATAATTCACCCCTCCACTTT. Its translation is CASGRQGVGGYNSPLHF.

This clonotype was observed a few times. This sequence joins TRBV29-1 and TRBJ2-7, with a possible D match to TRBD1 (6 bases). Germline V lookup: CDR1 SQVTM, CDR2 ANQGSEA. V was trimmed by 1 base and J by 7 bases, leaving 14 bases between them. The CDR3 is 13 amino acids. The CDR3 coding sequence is TGCAGCGTTGAAGTGGGTCATACAGGGGAGCAGTACTTC. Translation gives CSVEVGHTGEQYF.

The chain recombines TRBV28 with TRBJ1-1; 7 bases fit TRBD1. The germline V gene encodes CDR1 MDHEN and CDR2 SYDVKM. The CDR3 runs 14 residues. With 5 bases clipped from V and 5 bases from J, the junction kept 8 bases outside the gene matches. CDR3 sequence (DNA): TGTGCCAGCAGTCTTCCAGGGGGGGGGACTGAAGCTTTCTTT. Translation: CASSLPGGGTEAFF.

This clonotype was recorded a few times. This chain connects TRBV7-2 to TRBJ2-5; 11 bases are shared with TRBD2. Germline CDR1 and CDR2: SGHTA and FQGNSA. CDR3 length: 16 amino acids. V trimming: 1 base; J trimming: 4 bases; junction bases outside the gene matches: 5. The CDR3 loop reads CASSLEEGLAGETQYF. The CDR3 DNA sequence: TGTGCCAGCAGCTTAGAGGAAGGACTAGCGGGAGAGACCCAGTACTTC. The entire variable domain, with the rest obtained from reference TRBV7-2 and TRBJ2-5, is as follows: GAGVSQSPSNKVTEKGKDVELRCDPISGHTALYWYRQSLGQGLEFLIYFQGNSAPDKSGLPSDRFSAERTGGSVSTLTIQRTQQEDSAVYLCASSLEEGLAGETQYFGPGTRLLVL.

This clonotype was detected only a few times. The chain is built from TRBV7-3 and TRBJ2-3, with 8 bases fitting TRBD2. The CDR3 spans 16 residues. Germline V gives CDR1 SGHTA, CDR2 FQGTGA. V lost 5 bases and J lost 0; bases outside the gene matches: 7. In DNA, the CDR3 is TGTGCCAGCAGCCCCGGGGAGCGGGGGAGCACAGATACGCAGTATTTT. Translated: CASSPGERGSTDTQYF. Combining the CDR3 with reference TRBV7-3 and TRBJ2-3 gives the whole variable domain GAGVSQTPSNKVTEKGKYVELRCDPISGHTALYWYRQSLGQGPEFLIYFQGTGAADDSGLPNDRFFAVRPEGSVSTLKIQRTERGDSAVYLCASSPGERGSTDTQYFGPGTRLTVL.

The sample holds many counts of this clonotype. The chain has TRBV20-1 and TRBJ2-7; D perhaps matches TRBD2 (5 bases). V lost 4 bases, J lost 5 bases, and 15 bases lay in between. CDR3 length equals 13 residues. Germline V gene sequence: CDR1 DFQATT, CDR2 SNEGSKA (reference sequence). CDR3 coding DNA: TGCAGTGCTATTTCCGGGAAGCACAACGAGCAGTACTTC. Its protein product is CSAISGKHNEQYF.

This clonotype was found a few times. CDR3 nucleotides: TGTGCCAGCAGTTACTCGACGCCTACTAAGGGGTCGCAGTTCTTC. The encoded protein is CASSYSTPTKGSQFF. The chain links TRBV6-5 to TRBJ2-1, with a weak D call TRBD1 (5 bases). This CDR3 contains 15 residues. V shed 0 bases and J shed 12 bases, with 18 bases lying between them. Germline values: CDR1 MNHEY, CDR2 SVGAGI.

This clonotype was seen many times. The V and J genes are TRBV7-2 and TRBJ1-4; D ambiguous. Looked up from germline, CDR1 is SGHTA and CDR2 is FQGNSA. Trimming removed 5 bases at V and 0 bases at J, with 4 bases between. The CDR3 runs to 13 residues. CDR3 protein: CASSPSTNEKLFF. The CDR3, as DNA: TGTGCCAGCAGCCCGTCAACTAATGAAAAACTGTTTTTT. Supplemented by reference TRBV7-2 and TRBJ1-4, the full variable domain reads GAGVSQSPSNKVTEKGKDVELRCDPISGHTALYWYRQSLGQGLEFLIYFQGNSAPDKSGLPSDRFSAERTGGSVSTLTIQRTQQEDSAVYLCASSPSTNEKLFFGSGTQLSVL.

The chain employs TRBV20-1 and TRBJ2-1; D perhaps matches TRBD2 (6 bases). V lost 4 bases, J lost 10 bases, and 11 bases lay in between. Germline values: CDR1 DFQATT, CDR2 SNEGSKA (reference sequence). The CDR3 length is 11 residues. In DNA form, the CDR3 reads TGCAGTGCTAAGTTCGCGGGAGAGCAGTTCTTC. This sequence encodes CSAKFAGEQFF.

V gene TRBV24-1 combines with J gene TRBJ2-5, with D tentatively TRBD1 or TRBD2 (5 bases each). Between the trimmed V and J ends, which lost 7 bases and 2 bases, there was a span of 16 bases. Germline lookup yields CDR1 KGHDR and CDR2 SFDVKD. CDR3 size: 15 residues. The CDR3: CATSGTRMLQETQYF. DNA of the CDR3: TGTGCCACCAGCGGGACCCGGATGCTACAAGAGACCCAGTACTTC.

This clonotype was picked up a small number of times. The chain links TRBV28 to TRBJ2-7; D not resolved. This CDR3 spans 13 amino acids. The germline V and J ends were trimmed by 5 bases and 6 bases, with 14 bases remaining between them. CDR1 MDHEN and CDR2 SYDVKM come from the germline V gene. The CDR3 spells CASSLRVLSEQYF. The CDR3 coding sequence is TGTGCCAGCAGTCTCCGGGTCCTTAGCGAGCAGTACTTC.

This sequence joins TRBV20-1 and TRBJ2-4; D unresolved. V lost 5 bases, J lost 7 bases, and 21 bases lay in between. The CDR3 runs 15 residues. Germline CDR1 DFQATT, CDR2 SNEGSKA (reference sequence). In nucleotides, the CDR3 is TGCAGTGCTGCCAAAGGTCCCTCACGCACTAACATTCAGTACTTC. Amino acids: CSAAKGPSRTNIQYF.

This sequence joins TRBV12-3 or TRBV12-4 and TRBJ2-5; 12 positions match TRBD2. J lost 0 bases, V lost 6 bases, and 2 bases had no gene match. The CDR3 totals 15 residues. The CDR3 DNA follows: TGTGCCAGCAGCCGGACTAGCGGGGACCAAGAGACCCAGTACTTC. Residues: CASSRTSGDQETQYF.

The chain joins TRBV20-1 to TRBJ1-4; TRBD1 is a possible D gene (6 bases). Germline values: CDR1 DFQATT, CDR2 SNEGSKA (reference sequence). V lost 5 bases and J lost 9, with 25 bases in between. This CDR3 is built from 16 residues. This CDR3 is CSAAGGFEGVMKKLFF. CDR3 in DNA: TGCAGTGCTGCGGGGGGCTTCGAGGGGGTGATGAAAAAACTGTTTTTT.

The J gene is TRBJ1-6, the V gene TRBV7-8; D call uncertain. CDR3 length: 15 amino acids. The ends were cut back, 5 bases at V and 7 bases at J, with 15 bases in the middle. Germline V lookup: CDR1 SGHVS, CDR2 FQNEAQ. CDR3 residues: CASSPRERPNSPLHF. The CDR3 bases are TGTGCCAGCAGCCCCCGGGAGCGACCGAATTCACCCCTCCACTTT.